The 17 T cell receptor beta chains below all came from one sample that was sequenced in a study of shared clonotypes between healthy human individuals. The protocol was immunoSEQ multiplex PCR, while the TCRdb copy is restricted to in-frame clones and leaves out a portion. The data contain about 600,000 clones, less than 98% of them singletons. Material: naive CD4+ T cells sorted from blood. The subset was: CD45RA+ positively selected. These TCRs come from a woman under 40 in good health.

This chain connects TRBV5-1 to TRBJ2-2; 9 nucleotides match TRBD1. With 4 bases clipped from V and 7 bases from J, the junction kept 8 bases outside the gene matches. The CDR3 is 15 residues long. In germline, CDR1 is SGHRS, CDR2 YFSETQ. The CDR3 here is CASSLQGAEGGELFF. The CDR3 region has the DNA TGCGCCAGCAGCCTACAGGGGGCCGAGGGCGGGGAGCTGTTTTTT.

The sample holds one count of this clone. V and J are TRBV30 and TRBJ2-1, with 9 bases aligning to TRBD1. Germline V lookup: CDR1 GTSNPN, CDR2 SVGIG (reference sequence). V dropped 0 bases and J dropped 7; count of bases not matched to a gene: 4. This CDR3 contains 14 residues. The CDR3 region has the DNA TGTGCCTGGAGTGTTGGGACAGGGTGGAATGAGCAGTTCTTC. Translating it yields CAWSVGTGWNEQFF.

The CDR3 coding sequence is TGCGCCAGCAGCTTGGACCCGCGGAGCGTCTACGAGCAGTACTTC. This sequence encodes CASSLDPRSVYEQYF. The chain couples TRBV5-1 to TRBJ2-7; no clear D. Germline loops: CDR1 SGHRS, CDR2 YFSETQ. The CDR3 contains 15 residues. Between the trimmed V and J ends, which lost 0 bases and 3 bases, there was a span of 13 bases.

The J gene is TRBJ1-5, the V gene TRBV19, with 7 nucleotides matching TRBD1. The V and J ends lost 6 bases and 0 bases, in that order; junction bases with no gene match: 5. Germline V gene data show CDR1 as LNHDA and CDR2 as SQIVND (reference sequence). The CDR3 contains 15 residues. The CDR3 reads CASSRTGYSNQPQHF. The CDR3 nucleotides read TGTGCCAGTAGCAGGACAGGATATAGCAATCAGCCCCAGCATTTT.

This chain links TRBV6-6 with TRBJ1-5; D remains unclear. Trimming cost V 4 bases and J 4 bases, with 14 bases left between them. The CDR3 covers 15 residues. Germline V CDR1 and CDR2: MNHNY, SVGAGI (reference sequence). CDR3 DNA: TGTGCCAGCAGTTCGCTGGCCCAGAAGAATCAGCCCCAGCATTTT. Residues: CASSSLAQKNQPQHF.

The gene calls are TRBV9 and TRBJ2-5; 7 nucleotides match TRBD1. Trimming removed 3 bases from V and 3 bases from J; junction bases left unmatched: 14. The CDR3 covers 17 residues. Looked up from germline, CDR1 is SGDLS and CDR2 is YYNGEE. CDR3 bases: TGTGCCAGCAGCGGACCCCTCCCGGGACAGATAAAAGAGACCCAGTACTTC. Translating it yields CASSGPLPGQIKETQYF.

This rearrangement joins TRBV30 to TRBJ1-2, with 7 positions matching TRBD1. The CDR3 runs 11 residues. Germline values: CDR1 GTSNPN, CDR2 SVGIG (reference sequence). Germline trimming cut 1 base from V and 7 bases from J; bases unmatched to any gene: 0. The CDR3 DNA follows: TGTGCCTGGAGTGAGGGGGCTGGCTACACCTTC. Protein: CAWSEGAGYTF.

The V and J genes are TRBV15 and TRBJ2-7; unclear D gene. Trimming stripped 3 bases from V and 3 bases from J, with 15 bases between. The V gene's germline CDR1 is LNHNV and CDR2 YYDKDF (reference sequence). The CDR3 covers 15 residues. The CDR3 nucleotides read TGTGCCACCAGCAGCCCCAGGCTCGCTCGCTACGAGCAGTACTTC. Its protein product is CATSSPRLARYEQYF.

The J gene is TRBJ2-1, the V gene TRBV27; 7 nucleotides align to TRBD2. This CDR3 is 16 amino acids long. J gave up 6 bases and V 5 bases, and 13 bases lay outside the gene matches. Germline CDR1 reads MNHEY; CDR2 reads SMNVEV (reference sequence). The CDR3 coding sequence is TGTGCCAGCAGTGCCTTGCTAGCGGTACCCTCCAATGAGCAGTTCTTC. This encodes CASSALLAVPSNEQFF.

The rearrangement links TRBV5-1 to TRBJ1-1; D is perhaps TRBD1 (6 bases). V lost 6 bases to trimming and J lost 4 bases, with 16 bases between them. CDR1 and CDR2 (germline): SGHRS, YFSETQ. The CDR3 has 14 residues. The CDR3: CASKQGEVSTEAFF. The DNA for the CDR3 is TGCGCCAGCAAACAGGGTGAGGTTAGCACTGAAGCTTTCTTT.

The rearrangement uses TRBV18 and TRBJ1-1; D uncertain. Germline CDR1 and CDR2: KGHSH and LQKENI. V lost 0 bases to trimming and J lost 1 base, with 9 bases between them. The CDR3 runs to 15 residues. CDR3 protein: CASSPPSGENTEAFF. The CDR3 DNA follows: TGTGCCAGCTCACCACCGTCTGGGGAGAACACTGAAGCTTTCTTT.

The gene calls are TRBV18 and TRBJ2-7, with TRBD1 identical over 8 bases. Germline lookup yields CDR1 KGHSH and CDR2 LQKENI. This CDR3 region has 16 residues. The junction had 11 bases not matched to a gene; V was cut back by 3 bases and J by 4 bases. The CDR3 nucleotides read TGTGCCAGCTCACCCAGCATCGACAGGGGTGGTTACGAGCAGTACTTC. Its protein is CASSPSIDRGGYEQYF.

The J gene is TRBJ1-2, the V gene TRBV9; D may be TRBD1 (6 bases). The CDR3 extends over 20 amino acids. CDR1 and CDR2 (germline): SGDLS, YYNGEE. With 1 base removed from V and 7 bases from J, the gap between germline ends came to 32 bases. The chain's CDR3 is CASSVRGGRGGLDKAVGYTF. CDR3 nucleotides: TGTGCCAGCAGCGTACGAGGAGGGCGTGGGGGCTTAGATAAGGCGGTTGGCTACACCTTC.

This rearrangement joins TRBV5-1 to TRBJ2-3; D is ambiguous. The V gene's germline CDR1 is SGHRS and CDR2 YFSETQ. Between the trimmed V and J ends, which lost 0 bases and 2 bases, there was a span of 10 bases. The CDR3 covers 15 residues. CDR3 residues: CASSLDLAYTDTQYF. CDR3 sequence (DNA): TGCGCCAGCAGCTTGGACCTTGCCTACACAGATACGCAGTATTTT.

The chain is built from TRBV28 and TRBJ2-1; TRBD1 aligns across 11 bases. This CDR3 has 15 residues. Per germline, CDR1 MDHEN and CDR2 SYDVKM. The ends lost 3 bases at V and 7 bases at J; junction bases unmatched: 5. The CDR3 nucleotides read TGTGCCAGCAGTTTGGTGGGGACAGGGGGGAATGAGCAGTTCTTC. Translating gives CASSLVGTGGNEQFF.

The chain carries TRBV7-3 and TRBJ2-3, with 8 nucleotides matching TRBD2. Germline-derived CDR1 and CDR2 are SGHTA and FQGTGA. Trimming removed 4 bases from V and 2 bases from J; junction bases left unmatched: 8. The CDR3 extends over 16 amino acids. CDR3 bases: TGTGCCAGCAGCTCCGCCGGGACTAGGTTCACAGATACGCAGTATTTT. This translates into CASSSAGTRFTDTQYF.

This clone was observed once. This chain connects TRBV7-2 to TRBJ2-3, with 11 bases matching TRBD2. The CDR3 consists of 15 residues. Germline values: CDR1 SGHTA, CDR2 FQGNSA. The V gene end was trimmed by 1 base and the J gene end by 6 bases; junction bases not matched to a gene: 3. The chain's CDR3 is CASSLVAGGSDTQYF. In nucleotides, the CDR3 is TGTGCCAGCAGCTTAGTAGCGGGAGGGTCCGATACGCAGTATTTT.